A single sample is the source of the 27 T cell receptor beta chains below, sequenced in a study of shared clonotypes between healthy human individuals. The assay was immunoSEQ multiplex PCR, and TCRdb's table has in-frame clones only and misses some. The sample lists around 1.9 million clones, about 93% seen once, with over 1.5% in the top ten. Naive CD8 populations comprised CD45RO-negative cells positively selected for CCR7, excluding terminally differentiated effector memory CD45RA+ cells. Sequenced: naive CD8+ T cells from PBMCs. All receptors derive from a man aged 18 to 29 in good health. Some clones in this sample may be carry-over from other donors' samples.

The rearrangement joins TRBV4-1 to TRBJ2-7; either TRBD1 or TRBD2 may supply D (5 bases each). Trimming left V 4 bases short and J 5 bases short, with 15 bases between. CDR3 length: 14 amino acids. Germline CDR1 is MGHRA and CDR2 is YSYEKL. CDR3 bases: TGCGCCAGCAGCCCTCCCCGGGGCAGGGACGAGCAGTACTTC. Translating it yields CASSPPRGRDEQYF.

The V and J genes are TRBV27 and TRBJ2-7, with 7 bases identical to TRBD1. The CDR3 runs to 15 residues. The trim removed 4 bases at V and 4 bases at J, leaving 10 bases unmatched. CDR1 MNHEY and CDR2 SMNVEV come from the germline V gene (reference sequence). CDR3 DNA: TGTGCCAGCAGTTACCCACGGACAGGAGTATACGAGCAGTACTTC. Its protein is CASSYPRTGVYEQYF.

As for this clone: Additional DNA sequences in this sample encode the identical CDR3. This chain joins TRBV30 and TRBJ1-1; no clear D. V shed 0 bases and J shed 6 bases, with 5 bases lying between them. This CDR3 has 11 residues. Germline V gene lookup returns CDR1 GTSNPN and CDR2 SVGIG (reference sequence). CDR3: CAWSVGSEAFF. Written as DNA, the CDR3 is TGTGCCTGGAGTGTAGGATCTGAAGCTTTCTTT. Full variable domain (missing parts from reference TRBV30 and TRBJ1-1): SQTIHQWPATLVQPVGSPLSLECTVEGTSNPNLYWYRQAAGRGLQLLFYSVGIGQISSEVPQNLSASRPQDRQFILSSKKLLLSDSGFYLCAWSVGSEAFFGQGTRLTVV.

The rearrangement uses TRBV21-1 and TRBJ2-1. TRBV21-1 is a pseudogene segment. The CDR3 is made up of 14 amino acids. In DNA, the CDR3 is TGTGCCAGCAGCAAGGCGGAACCTGGGGATGAGCAGTTCTTC. As protein: CASSKAEPGDEQFF.

Note on this clone: This sample includes further DNA sequences coding for the same CDR3. CDR3 sequence reads: CASSSTGYSTDTQYF. CDR3 bases: TGCGCCAGCAGCTCCACGGGGTATAGCACAGATACGCAGTATTTT. V and J are TRBV5-1 and TRBJ2-3; a possible D gene is TRBD2 (5 bases). The CDR3 is made up of 15 amino acids. V was trimmed by 3 bases and J by 0 bases, leaving 11 bases between them. Germline values: CDR1 SGHRS, CDR2 YFSETQ.

This clone was seen a single time. The V gene is TRBV10-1, the J gene TRBJ1-1; no reliable D call. There are 13 residues in the CDR3. Germline CDR1 and CDR2: WNHNN and SYGVQD (reference sequence). Trimming left V 4 bases short and J 1 base short, with 7 bases between. The chain's CDR3 is CASSVLRNTEAFF. Written as DNA, the CDR3 is TGCGCCAGCAGTGTCTTGAGGAACACTGAAGCTTTCTTT.

The table lists this clone with a count of one. This chain uses TRBV7-8 with TRBJ2-7; no clear D gene. The germline gives CDR1 SGHVS, CDR2 FQNEAQ. With 3 bases removed from V and 5 bases from J, the gap between germline ends came to 14 bases. The CDR3 totals 14 residues. This CDR3 is CASSFGLRSDEQYF. CDR3 DNA sequence: TGTGCCAGCAGCTTCGGCCTTAGATCGGACGAGCAGTACTTC.

This rearrangement joins TRBV21-1 to TRBJ1-2. TRBV21-1 is termed a pseudogene. The CDR3 consists of 14 residues. This chain's CDR3 is CASSTTAANYGYTF. The CDR3 DNA follows: TGTGCCAGCAGCACGACCGCCGCTAACTATGGCTACACCTTC.

The chain employs TRBV7-9 and TRBJ1-5; D is undetermined. Trimming took 5 bases from V and 10 from J, leaving 18 bases between them. This CDR3 has 14 residues. Germline V lookup: CDR1 SEHNR, CDR2 FQNEAQ (reference sequence). The CDR3 sequence: CASSPSGAGSPQHF. CDR3 coding DNA: TGTGCCAGCAGCCCCTCCGGCGCAGGATCTCCCCAGCATTTT.

This chain joins TRBV28 and TRBJ2-7, with D uncertain. V dropped 2 bases and J dropped 0 bases, with 14 bases sitting between them. CDR1 and CDR2 from the germline V gene are MDHEN and SYDVKM. CDR3 length equals 16 residues. CDR3 region: CASSLGASRSSYEQYF. CDR3 sequence (DNA): TGTGCCAGCAGTTTAGGTGCCAGCCGCAGCTCCTACGAGCAGTACTTC.

The V and J genes are TRBV7-9 and TRBJ2-2; D is unresolved. The V end lost 5 bases, the J end lost 6 bases, and 10 bases lay between the germline ends. The CDR3 totals 13 residues. CDR1 SEHNR and CDR2 FQNEAQ come from the germline V gene (reference sequence). CDR3 bases: TGTGCCAGCAGCAAGACAAGTCCCGGGGAGCTGTTTTTT. Its protein is CASSKTSPGELFF. The full variable domain, completed using reference TRBV7-9 and TRBJ2-2, is DTGVSQNPRHKITKRGQNVTFRCDPISEHNRLYWYRQTLGQGPEFLTYFQNEAQLEKSRLLSDRFSAERPKGSFSTLEIQRTEQGDSAMYLCASSKTSPGELFFGEGSRLTVL.

About this clone: A much larger clone differs by one base, so this may be a read error. Other DNA sequences in this specimen translate into the identical CDR3. The chain joins TRBV27 to TRBJ2-2; no reliable D call. Germline assignment: CDR1 MNHEY and CDR2 SMNVEV (reference sequence). The CDR3 runs 13 residues. Trimming stripped 6 bases from V and 1 base from J, with 6 bases between. CDR3 sequence (DNA): TGTGCCAGCAGCTTAGGGAACACCGGGGAGCTGTTTTTT. Translation: CASSLGNTGELFF.

The chain recombines TRBV11-3 with TRBJ2-2; D might be TRBD2 (6 bases). V was shortened by 5 bases and J by 2 bases, with 12 bases between the two germline ends. The germline CDR1 and CDR2 sequences are SGHNT and YENEEA. CDR3 length equals 15 residues. The CDR3, as DNA: TGTGCCAGCAGCCGGGACTTTCAAAACACCGGGGAGCTGTTTTTT. Translation gives CASSRDFQNTGELFF.

The J gene is TRBJ2-1, the V gene TRBV20-1; TRBD1 might be the D (5 bases). Trimming removed 6 bases from V and 12 bases from J, with 15 bases in between. CDR3 size: 11 residues. The germline gives CDR1 DFQATT, CDR2 SNEGSKA (reference sequence). CDR3 in DNA: TGCAGTGCCAGGTGGCAGGGTGGGCAGTTCTTC. It translates to CSARWQGGQFF.

This chain links TRBV7-3 with TRBJ1-2; 10 positions match TRBD1. This CDR3 spans 18 amino acids. Germline assignment: CDR1 SGHTA and CDR2 FQGTGA. Trimming took 3 bases from V and 8 from J; bases not matched to a gene: 18. The CDR3 nucleotides are TGTGCCAGCAGCTTCCTCCGGAGGGACAGGGGTAAAAAGTTGGGCTACACCTTC. This codes for CASSFLRRDRGKKLGYTF.

The chain is built from TRBV5-6 and TRBJ1-1, with D possibly TRBD1 on 5 matching bases. Trimming removed 4 bases at V and 6 bases at J, with 22 bases between. The CDR3 consists of 16 residues. CDR1 SGHDT and CDR2 YYEEEE come from the germline V gene. As DNA, the CDR3 is TGTGCCAGCAGCGAGGACAACGCGGGTTTGAGCGCTGAAGCTTTCTTT. Protein sequence: CASSEDNAGLSAEAFF.

The J gene is TRBJ2-7, the V gene TRBV13; 8 nucleotides match TRBD2. The CDR3 has 15 residues. Germline lookup yields CDR1 PRHDT and CDR2 FYEKMQ (reference sequence). The ends lost 4 bases at V and 1 base at J; junction bases unmatched: 6. The CDR3 DNA reads as TGTGCCAGCAGCTCGGGGGGGCTGGCTTCCTACGAGCAGTACTTC. It yields the protein CASSSGGLASYEQYF.

The chain uses TRBV7-2 and TRBJ2-7; no reliable D call. CDR3 length: 13 residues. Trimming removed 2 bases at V and 5 bases at J, with 10 bases between. From germline, CDR1 is SGHTA and CDR2 FQGNSA. The CDR3 protein is CASSLYIWDEQYF. The CDR3 DNA reads TGTGCCAGCAGCTTATATATCTGGGACGAGCAGTACTTC.

V and J are TRBV30 and TRBJ1-1; D is undetermined. V lost 1 base and J 1 base, leaving 13 bases between the germline ends. The germline V gene has CDR1 GTSNPN and CDR2 SVGIG (reference sequence). CDR3 size: 15 residues. CDR3 coding DNA: TGTGCCTGGAGTGACTTCAAGGAGGGGAACACTGAAGCTTTCTTT. Its protein product is CAWSDFKEGNTEAFF.

The gene calls are TRBV27 and TRBJ2-1; D may match TRBD1 or TRBD2 (5 bases each). CDR1 and CDR2 from the germline V gene are MNHEY and SMNVEV (reference sequence). This CDR3 comprises 13 residues. V lost 3 bases and J lost 10, with 13 bases in between. The CDR3 spells CASSFRGGGEQFF. DNA for the CDR3: TGTGCCAGCAGTTTCCGGGGCGGAGGAGAGCAGTTCTTC.

The chain has TRBV11-2 and TRBJ2-1; 9 bases are shared with TRBD2. V lost 1 base and J lost 2; bases outside the gene matches: 6. From germline, CDR1 is SGHAT and CDR2 FQNNGV. The CDR3 has 17 amino acids. CDR3 region: CASSLGVLAGPYNEQFF. In nucleotides, the CDR3 is TGTGCCAGCAGCTTAGGGGTGCTAGCGGGACCCTACAATGAGCAGTTCTTC. The whole variable domain, filled in from reference TRBV11-2 and TRBJ2-1, reads EAGVAQSPRYKIIEKRQSVAFWCNPISGHATLYWYQQILGQGPKLLIQFQNNGVVDDSQLPKDRFSAERLKGVDSTLKIQPAKLEDSAVYLCASSLGVLAGPYNEQFFGPGTRLTVL.

This clone was observed once. The chain uses TRBV14 and TRBJ1-2; D may be TRBD1 (5 bases). Germline assignment: CDR1 SGHDN and CDR2 FVKESK. This CDR3 has 14 amino acids. V was clipped by 0 bases and J by 7 bases, with 12 bases between them. The CDR3 bases are TGTGCCAGCAGCCAAGACAGGGAGCCCTCTGGCTACACCTTC. This sequence encodes CASSQDREPSGYTF.

The chain's CDR3 is CASSFAPSGGGAANEQFF. The CDR3 nucleotides read TGCGCCAGCAGCTTTGCCCCCAGCGGGGGAGGAGCGGCCAATGAGCAGTTCTTC. V is TRBV5-1 and J is TRBJ2-1; TRBD2 matches at 8 bases. This CDR3 has 18 amino acids. Trimming at V came to 2 bases and at J to 6 bases, leaving 16 bases not matched to a gene. Germline assignment: CDR1 SGHRS and CDR2 YFSETQ.

V and J are TRBV19 and TRBJ2-7; D gene uncertain. Germline V gives CDR1 LNHDA, CDR2 SQIVND (reference sequence). Trimming removed 3 bases from V and 5 bases from J, with 17 bases in between. CDR3 length: 15 amino acids. This chain's CDR3 is CASSMARSALHEQYF. The CDR3 DNA follows: TGTGCCAGTAGTATGGCGCGGAGTGCCCTCCACGAGCAGTACTTC. Together with reference TRBV19 and TRBJ2-7, the CDR3 gives the full variable domain: DGGITQSPKYLFRKEGQNVTLSCEQNLNHDAMYWYRQDPGQGLRLIYYSQIVNDFQKGDIAEGYSVSREKKESFPLTVTSAQKNPTAFYLCASSMARSALHEQYFGPGTRLTVT.

As to this clone: The germline gene is not matched at one end of the junction; a read error may be the cause. The V call is TRBV5-6, the J call TRBJ2-7; TRBD2 is a possible D gene (6 bases). This CDR3 region has 15 residues. CDR1 SGHDT and CDR2 YYEEEE come from the germline V gene. The CDR3 bases are TGTGCCAGCAGTTTGGGGGGATCGTATCGGAACGAGCAGTACTTC. Its protein product is CASSLGGSYRNEQYF.

The gene calls are TRBV9 and TRBJ2-2, with TRBD2 matching over 7 bases. This CDR3 is 17 amino acids long. Germline V lookup: CDR1 SGDLS, CDR2 YYNGEE. J was trimmed by 3 bases and V by 6 bases; bases with no gene match: 14. The CDR3 sequence is CASTRRVERDDTGELFF. In DNA form, the CDR3 reads TGTGCCAGCACCCGACGGGTAGAGCGGGACGACACCGGGGAGCTGTTTTTT.

This chain uses TRBV7-9 with TRBJ2-1; tentative D call: TRBD2 (5 bases). The V and J ends lost 5 bases and 6 bases respectively, with 11 bases between them. The CDR3 has 13 residues. Germline CDR1 reads SEHNR; CDR2 reads FQNEAQ (reference sequence). The CDR3 reads CASSEPRVNEQFF. The DNA of the CDR3 is TGTGCCAGCAGCGAGCCGAGGGTCAATGAGCAGTTCTTC.